The subject of this entry is one T cell receptor (beta chain). Its antigen is unidentified. CDR3 length: 20 amino acids. V lost 4 bases to trimming and J lost 1 base; unmatched junction nucleotides: 18. Quantitative 5'-RACE with molecular barcodes generated TCR beta libraries. From the 5' RACE reads, TCRdb called clonotypes with MiXCR, one entry per CDR3 protein. The sample has roughly 370,000 distinct CDR3 sequences, approximately 20% seen once. The data were taken from a study of CD8 T cells in ankylosing spondylitis. Study-wide points: Significant enrichment of disease-linked clones was reported in matched ankylosing spondylitis synovial fluid. Seemingly characteristic of ankylosing spondylitis blood was a TCR beta motif consisting of under ten highly homologous variants. Before this, some motif variants had been reported in reactive arthritis synovial fluid and blood. Clones linked to the disease showed a CD8+ phenotype. They occurred at relatively low frequencies in peripheral blood.

The chain is built from TRBV12-3 or TRBV12-4 and TRBJ2-3; 9 bases are shared with TRBD2. The clonotype originates from a male donor with ankylosing spondylitis. The source material was blood, either unsorted or a sorted T cell fraction (not recorded which). The CDR3 is CASSSGGLAGRSLGTDTQYF. The CDR3 DNA follows: TGTGCCAGCAGTTCCGGGGGGCTAGCGGGGAGATCGCTTGGCACAGATACGCAGTATTTT.